These 18 T cell receptor beta chains share one sample of origin, sequenced in a study of beta chain features in type 1 diabetes. As every portion of the isolated RNA was reverse transcribed, the sequencing read expressed TCRB transcripts. Produced via immunoSEQ multiplex PCR; TCRdb's table is partial and in-frame only. This sample carries 600,000 to 700,000 clones, around 12% of them seen once, and the ten largest clones take approximately 0.11%. General study points: All four CD4+ subsets of Type 1 diabetes patients contained TCRB CDR3s that were moderately but significantly shorter.

These receptors' antigens are unknown. Sequencing input: naive CD4+ T cells from blood. The receptors were sampled from a man aged 30 to 39 with type 1 diabetes.

The chain has TRBV9 and TRBJ2-7, with no clear D. The CDR3 consists of 11 residues. Deletions cut 4 bases from V and 10 bases from J, with 12 bases between. Germline V CDR1 and CDR2: SGDLS, YYNGEE. As DNA, the CDR3 is TGTGCCAGCAGCTTTAGGGCCGATCAGTACTTC. Translation: CASSFRADQYF.

This clone was observed a handful of times. This sequence joins TRBV11-2 and TRBJ2-1; D remains unclear. Trimming cost V 2 bases and J 0 bases, with 8 bases left between them. Germline lookup yields CDR1 SGHAT and CDR2 FQNNGV. CDR3 length equals 15 residues. For the CDR3, the DNA is TGTGCCAGCAGCTTATTAACGAGCTCCTACAATGAGCAGTTCTTC. Amino acid sequence: CASSLLTSSYNEQFF.

V is TRBV27 and J is TRBJ2-3; no definite D call. The germline CDR1 and CDR2 sequences are MNHEY and SMNVEV (reference sequence). V dropped 7 bases and J dropped 2 bases, with 16 bases sitting between them. CDR3 size: 15 residues. CDR3: CASTQVDPLTDTQYF. The CDR3 DNA reads as TGTGCCAGCACCCAAGTAGACCCCCTCACAGATACGCAGTATTTT.

This clone showed up just a few times. The chain uses TRBV18 and TRBJ2-7; D gene ambiguous. V was pared by 0 bases and J by 4 bases, with 7 bases between. In germline, CDR1 is KGHSH, CDR2 LQKENI. There are 13 residues in the CDR3. The CDR3 reads CASSPPSEYEQYF. CDR3 DNA sequence: TGTGCCAGCTCACCACCTTCGGAGTACGAGCAGTACTTC.

In DNA form, the CDR3 reads TGTGCCAGCAGCATCAGCGGGGGGACACTTTCCTACGAGCAGTACTTC. This encodes CASSISGGTLSYEQYF. This chain uses TRBV11-1 with TRBJ2-7; 9 bases match TRBD2. V gave up 5 bases and J gave up 1 base; unmatched junction bases: 9. Germline V gene lookup returns CDR1 SGHAT and CDR2 FQDESV (reference sequence). The CDR3 is made up of 16 amino acids.

The chain employs TRBV5-6 and TRBJ1-1, with 9 bases identical to TRBD1. Germline CDR1 reads SGHDT; CDR2 reads YYEEEE. Trimming cost V 4 bases and J 0 bases; bases outside gene matches: 4. CDR3 length equals 15 residues. The CDR3 reads CASSLYRGLNTEAFF. Here the CDR3 DNA reads TGTGCCAGCAGCCTGTACAGGGGGCTGAACACTGAAGCTTTCTTT.

Only a few counts were recorded for this clone. The gene calls are TRBV7-2 and TRBJ2-1; D is ambiguous. CDR3 length: 13 residues. Germline assignment: CDR1 SGHTA and CDR2 FQGNSA. Trimming removed 7 bases at V and 7 bases at J, with 14 bases between. CDR3 region: CASTSSFNNEQFF. CDR3 bases: TGTGCCAGCACCTCGTCTTTCAATAATGAGCAGTTCTTC.

The genes are TRBV29-1 and TRBJ1-2; possible D gene TRBD1, 5 bases. The CDR3 has 13 residues. Per germline, CDR1 SQVTM and CDR2 ANQGSEA. Trimming shortened V by 4 bases and J by 4 bases, and 13 bases separated the two germline ends. In DNA form, the CDR3 reads TGCAGCGTTGTCGGGGACGGCTCCTATGGCTACACCTTC. Translation gives CSVVGDGSYGYTF. Variable domain in full (rest from reference TRBV29-1 and TRBJ1-2): SAVISQKPSRDICQRGTSLTIQCQVDSQVTMMFWYRQQPGQSLTLIATANQGSEATYESGFVIDKFPISRPNLTFSTLTVSNMSPEDSSIYLCSVVGDGSYGYTFGSGTRLTVV.

There are a few counts of this clone. The gene calls are TRBV21-1 and TRBJ2-3. TRBV21-1 is a recognized pseudogene. The CDR3 contains 16 residues. CDR3 bases: TGTGCCAGCAGCTCGCTGACAGGGACTAACACAGATACGCAGTATTTT. Amino acids: CASSSLTGTNTDTQYF.

The chain combines TRBV7-6 with TRBJ2-1; D call uncertain. The length of the CDR3 is 16 residues. Germline V gene data show CDR1 as SGHVS and CDR2 as FNYEAQ. V was pared by 1 base and J by 7 bases, with 17 bases between. Here the CDR3 DNA reads TGTGCCAGCAGCTTAGGCCCGAGAACGTCGGTGAATGAGCAGTTCTTC. Its translation is CASSLGPRTSVNEQFF. The full variable domain, rest sourced from reference TRBV7-6 and TRBJ2-1, is GAGVSQSPRYKVTKRGQDVALRCDPISGHVSLYWYRQALGQGPEFLTYFNYEAQQDKSGLPNDRFSAERPEGSISTLTIQRTEQRDSAMYRCASSLGPRTSVNEQFFGPGTRLTVL.

The J gene is TRBJ2-7, the V gene TRBV13, with TRBD2 matching over 12 bases. Unmatched junction bases numbered 3, after V lost 2 bases and J lost 4 bases. The CDR3 extends over 15 amino acids. The germline V gene encodes CDR1 PRHDT and CDR2 FYEKMQ (reference sequence). CDR3 sequence reads: CASSLLTSGGYEQYF. The DNA for the CDR3 is TGTGCCAGCAGCTTATTGACTAGCGGGGGATACGAGCAGTACTTC. The full variable domain, in which reference TRBV13 and TRBJ2-7 provide the parts outside the CDR3, is AAGVIQSPRHLIKEKRETATLKCYPIPRHDTVYWYQQGPGQDPQFLISFYEKMQSDKGSIPDRFSAQQFSDYHSELNMSSLELGDSALYFCASSLLTSGGYEQYFGPGTRLTVT.

This rearrangement joins TRBV7-2 to TRBJ2-3; TRBD1 matches 8 bases. From germline, CDR1 is SGHTA and CDR2 FQGNSA. The CDR3 covers 14 residues. Trimming at V came to 4 bases and at J to 4 bases, leaving 4 bases not matched to a gene. The CDR3 sequence is CASSSGQGSDTQYF. The CDR3 nucleotides are TGTGCCAGCAGCTCTGGACAGGGATCAGATACGCAGTATTTT.

The J gene is TRBJ2-5, the V gene TRBV2; 8 nucleotides align to TRBD1. V shed 3 bases and J 0 bases; nucleotides not matched to a gene: 3. The CDR3 spans 15 residues. From germline, CDR1 is SNHLY and CDR2 FYNNEI. CDR3 bases: TGTGCCAGCAGTGATTTGGGACAGGACCAAGAGACCCAGTACTTC. Amino acid sequence: CASSDLGQDQETQYF.

The genes are TRBV28 and TRBJ1-4; D not resolved. The length of the CDR3 is 15 residues. V was pared by 4 bases and J by 0 bases, with 9 bases between. CDR1 MDHEN and CDR2 SYDVKM come from the germline V gene. As DNA, the CDR3 is TGTGCCAGCAGTTCCCGGACGCCAACTAATGAAAAACTGTTTTTT. This codes for CASSSRTPTNEKLFF.

In its sample, this clone was seen a few times. V gene TRBV28 combines with J gene TRBJ2-2; D is undetermined. Germline V gene sequence: CDR1 MDHEN, CDR2 SYDVKM. The V end lost 7 bases, the J end lost 7 bases, and 13 bases lay between the germline ends. The CDR3 runs 13 residues. The CDR3 here is CASTTTGIGELFF. CDR3 coding DNA: TGTGCCAGCACAACTACCGGTATCGGGGAGCTGTTTTTT.

The chain has TRBV7-8 and TRBJ2-7, with TRBD1 identical over 8 bases. This CDR3 is built from 15 residues. Germline CDR1 reads SGHVS; CDR2 reads FQNEAQ. The junction had 11 bases not matched to a gene; V was cut back by 4 bases and J by 6 bases. The chain's CDR3 is CASSSSGTGPLEQYF. CDR3 bases: TGTGCCAGCAGCTCCTCCGGGACAGGACCTCTCGAGCAGTACTTC.

The chain has TRBV5-1 and TRBJ2-7; D unresolved. V was pared by 3 bases and J by 5 bases, with 9 bases between. This CDR3 is 12 amino acids long. CDR1 and CDR2 (germline): SGHRS, YFSETQ. The CDR3 spells CASSSSTNEQYF. Here the CDR3 DNA reads TGCGCCAGCAGCTCATCCACGAACGAGCAGTACTTC. Drawing the rest from reference TRBV5-1 and TRBJ2-7, the complete variable domain is KAGVTQTPRYLIKTRGQQVTLSCSPISGHRSVSWYQQTPGQGLQFLFEYFSETQRNKGNFPGRFSGRQFSNSRSEMNVSTLELGDSALYLCASSSSTNEQYFGPGTRLTVT.

This clone has more than one count but fewer than ten. This sequence joins TRBV28 and TRBJ1-2; 11 positions agree with TRBD1. Germline V lookup: CDR1 MDHEN, CDR2 SYDVKM. V gave up 10 bases and J gave up 3 bases; unmatched junction bases: 7. The CDR3 consists of 14 residues. The CDR3, as DNA: TGTGCCATTTCGACGGGACAGGGGGACTATGGCTACACCTTC. Translating gives CAISTGQGDYGYTF.